This T cell receptor beta chain is from a study of cytomegalovirus exposure and HLA in healthy donors. The table came from immunoSEQ multiplex PCR; TCRdb's copy has only in-frame clones and leaves some out. The sample has about 88,000 clones, around 96% seen once; the top ten hold over 0.7%. Study observations and caveats: According to a later analysis, TCR clusters from the first cohort tended to co-occur in the roughly 110 validation repertoires.

On this clone: Its antigen is still unknown.

The V and J ends lost 8 bases and 14 bases respectively, with 12 bases between them. The CDR3 sequence is 9 residues long. This clonotype was sampled from a man aged 18-30 years in good health and CMV-seronegative. The chain combines TRBV23-1 with TRBJ1-2, with D perhaps TRBD1 (5 bases). TRBV23-1 is given ORF status, its function remaining uncertain. The sample consisted of PBMCs. CDR3: CASRGKDTF. CDR3 DNA sequence: TGCGCCAGCCGGGGGAAGGATACCTTC.